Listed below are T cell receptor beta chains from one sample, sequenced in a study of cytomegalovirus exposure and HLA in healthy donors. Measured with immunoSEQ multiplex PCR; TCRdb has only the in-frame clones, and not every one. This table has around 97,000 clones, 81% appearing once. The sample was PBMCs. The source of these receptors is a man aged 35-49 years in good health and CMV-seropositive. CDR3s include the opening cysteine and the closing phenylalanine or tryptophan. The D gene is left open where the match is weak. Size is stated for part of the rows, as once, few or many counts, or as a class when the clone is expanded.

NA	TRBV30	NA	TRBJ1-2	CAWSVELVHGYTF	TGTGCCTGGAGTGTAGAACTAGTTCATGGCTACACCTTC
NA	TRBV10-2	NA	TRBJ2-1	CASSPSSEQFF	TGCGCCAGCTCACCTAGCAGTGAGCAGTTCTTC
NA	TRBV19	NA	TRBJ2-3	CASRGWGGFTDTQYF	TGTGCCAGCAGGGGGTGGGGAGGATTCACAGATACGCAGTATTTT
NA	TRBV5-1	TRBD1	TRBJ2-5	CASSTGQGETQYF	TGCGCCAGCAGCACGGGACAGGGGGAGACCCAGTACTTC
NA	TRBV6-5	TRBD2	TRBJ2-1	CASSYSSGTSGNEQFF	TGTGCCAGCAGTTACTCGAGCGGGACTAGCGGTAATGAGCAGTTCTTC
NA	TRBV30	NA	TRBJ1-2	CAWSDSFYYGYTF	TGTGCCTGGAGCGACAGTTTTTACTATGGCTACACCTTC
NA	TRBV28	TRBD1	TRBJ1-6	CASSLGQSSYNSPLHF	TGTGCCAGCAGTTTGGGACAGAGCTCCTATAATTCACCCCTCCACTTT
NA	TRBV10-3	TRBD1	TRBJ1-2	CAISESGTGYGYTF	TGTGCCATCAGTGAGTCAGGGACAGGGTATGGCTACACCTTC
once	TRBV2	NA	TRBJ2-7	CASRDRGYEQYF	TGTGCCAGCAGGGACAGAGGGTACGAGCAGTACTTC
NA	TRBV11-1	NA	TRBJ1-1	CASSLAQCTEAFF	TGTGCCAGCAGCTTAGCACAGTGCACTGAAGCTTTCTTT